This T cell receptor (beta chain) was identified in a study of radiation and T cells in renal cell carcinoma. Germline V gives CDR1 MNHNY, CDR2 SVGAGI (reference sequence). This CDR3 contains 11 residues. Trimming pared 5 bases from V and 7 bases from J, leaving 6 bases between. Using immunoSEQ multiplex PCR, the repertoire was profiled, and TCRdb retains in-frame clones only, with some absent. In the table there are more than 8,500 clones, more than 55% of which are singletons. Treatment reported: treatment-naive control, cytoreductive nephrectomy. This chain joins TRBV6-6 and TRBJ2-1; possibly TRBD1 for D (5 bases). Source: tumor tissue, taken from a patient whose treatment was nephrectomy without radiotherapy. This TCR was sampled from a man in his 60s with renal cell carcinoma. As DNA, the CDR3 is TGTGCCAGCAGTGCAGGGAATGAGCAGTTCTTC. Amino acid sequence: CASSAGNEQFF.